The 30 T cell receptor beta chains presented below share a single source sample, sequenced in a study of T cell responses to AZD1222 COVID-19 vaccine. Assay used: immunoSEQ multiplex PCR; TCRdb lists only in-frame clones, some missing. Among 100,000 to 150,000 clones listed, 75% to 95% were seen once. Sample: peripheral blood, taken on day 0 of AZD1222 vaccination. The receptors originated from an adult in good health.

J is TRBJ1-2 and V is TRBV7-9; D gene unclear. In germline, CDR1 is SEHNR, CDR2 FQNEAQ (reference sequence). This CDR3 has 13 residues. Trimming stripped 7 bases from V and 1 base from J, with 10 bases between. CDR3 sequence reads: CASTLAINYGYTF. Written as DNA, the CDR3 is TGTGCCAGCACCCTGGCGATTAACTATGGCTACACCTTC.

V is TRBV11-2 and J is TRBJ1-1, with TRBD1 as a possible D gene (6 bases). The CDR3 is made up of 14 amino acids. CDR1 SGHAT and CDR2 FQNNGV come from the germline V gene. The V and J ends lost 2 bases and 4 bases respectively, with 11 bases between them. The CDR3 DNA is TGTGCCAGCAGCTTATTCCAGGGGCCCACTGAAGCTTTCTTT. The encoded protein is CASSLFQGPTEAFF. Complete variable domain (other parts from reference TRBV11-2 and TRBJ1-1): EAGVAQSPRYKIIEKRQSVAFWCNPISGHATLYWYQQILGQGPKLLIQFQNNGVVDDSQLPKDRFSAERLKGVDSTLKIQPAKLEDSAVYLCASSLFQGPTEAFFGQGTRLTVV.

This rearrangement joins TRBV19 to TRBJ2-1, with a possible D match to TRBD2 (5 bases). The CDR3 is made up of 14 amino acids. Germline V gene lookup returns CDR1 LNHDA and CDR2 SQIVND (reference sequence). Trimming removed 2 bases from V and 5 bases from J, with 10 bases in between. The CDR3 protein is CASSIWLADNEQFF. CDR3 coding DNA: TGTGCCAGTAGTATATGGCTAGCTGACAATGAGCAGTTCTTC.

V and J are TRBV7-9 and TRBJ2-1; maybe TRBD1 (5 bases). The germline V gene encodes CDR1 SEHNR and CDR2 FQNEAQ (reference sequence). V lost 4 bases to trimming and J lost 2 bases, with 15 bases between them. CDR3 length equals 16 residues. The CDR3 DNA reads TGTGCCAGCAGCTCACCCCTTGGACAAACCTACAATGAGCAGTTCTTC. The encoded protein is CASSSPLGQTYNEQFF.

This sequence joins TRBV11-3 and TRBJ2-5, with D uncertain. The CDR3 extends over 13 amino acids. CDR1 SGHNT and CDR2 YENEEA come from the germline V gene. Trimming pared 2 bases from V and 4 bases from J, leaving 8 bases between. The CDR3 sequence: CASSLNGGETQYF. The CDR3 nucleotides are TGTGCCAGCAGCTTAAACGGTGGAGAGACCCAGTACTTC.

This chain connects TRBV10-3 to TRBJ2-7; 13 bases are shared with TRBD2. Germline loops: CDR1 ENHRY, CDR2 SYGVKD. The CDR3 has 18 residues. V lost 5 bases to trimming and J lost 0 bases; unmatched junction nucleotides: 10. CDR3 coding DNA: TGTGCCATCAGTCCAGGACTAGCGGGAGTACCGCCCTCCTACGAGCAGTACTTC. This encodes CAISPGLAGVPPSYEQYF.

V gene TRBV2 combines with J gene TRBJ1-3; D is possibly TRBD1 (5 bases). Between the trimmed V and J ends, which lost 2 bases and 4 bases, there was a span of 12 bases. Germline CDR1 and CDR2: SNHLY and FYNNEI. CDR3 length: 15 amino acids. DNA for the CDR3: TGTGCCAGCAGTGAAACAGGAGTGGGCGGAAACACCATATATTTT. Translated: CASSETGVGGNTIYF.

The rearrangement uses TRBV7-9 and TRBJ2-6, with D unclear. Germline assignment: CDR1 SEHNR and CDR2 FQNEAQ (reference sequence). The CDR3 runs 13 residues. The V end was cut by 8 bases, the J end by 2 bases, with 7 bases between. CDR3 loop: CASQIAGANVLTF. The CDR3 DNA reads TGTGCCAGCCAAATAGCTGGGGCCAACGTCCTGACTTTC.

The V and J genes are TRBV29-1 and TRBJ1-5, with D tentatively TRBD1 (6 bases). Germline V CDR1 and CDR2: SQVTM, ANQGSEA. V was shortened by 4 bases and J by 7 bases, with 11 bases between the two germline ends. CDR3 size: 12 residues. Written as DNA, the CDR3 is TGCAGCGTTGGAGGGGGGCAGCAGCCCCAGCATTTT. Translation gives CSVGGGQQPQHF.

V is TRBV5-4 and J is TRBJ2-3, with 8 bases lining up with TRBD1. Germline V gene data show CDR1 as SGHNT and CDR2 as YYREEE (reference sequence). J was trimmed by 1 base and V by 0 bases; bases with no gene match: 1. The CDR3 covers 15 residues. The chain's CDR3 is CASSLVGQGTDTQYF. The CDR3 region has the DNA TGTGCCAGCAGCTTGGTGGGACAGGGCACAGATACGCAGTATTTT.

The chain links TRBV18 to TRBJ1-4; no firm D call. The CDR3 has 15 amino acids. The V and J ends lost 6 bases and 2 bases respectively, with 13 bases between them. Germline CDR1 and CDR2: KGHSH and LQKENI. The CDR3 nucleotides are TGTGCCAGCTCGGCATTGGGCCCGACTAATGAAAAACTGTTTTTT. The encoded protein is CASSALGPTNEKLFF.

The chain recombines TRBV6-5 with TRBJ1-1; TRBD1 aligns across 7 bases. Germline-derived CDR1 and CDR2 are MNHEY and SVGAGI. This CDR3 comprises 14 residues. V was pared by 8 bases and J by 1 base, with 7 bases of the junction left unmatched. CDR3 residues: CASGHDRANTEAFF. Written as DNA, the CDR3 is TGTGCCAGCGGACATGACAGGGCGAACACTGAAGCTTTCTTT.

V usage is TRBV5-1 and J usage is TRBJ2-1, with D possibly matching TRBD2 (5 bases). This CDR3 has 12 residues. Trimming cost V 1 base and J 9 bases, with 8 bases left between them. Looked up from germline, CDR1 is SGHRS and CDR2 is YFSETQ. The CDR3 spells CASSLIEGEQFF. CDR3 in DNA: TGCGCCAGCAGCTTGATCGAGGGTGAGCAGTTCTTC.

V usage is TRBV5-6 and J usage is TRBJ2-7, with 7 bases matching TRBD2. The CDR3 is 13 amino acids. Unmatched junction bases numbered 2, after V lost 3 bases and J lost 2 bases. In germline, CDR1 is SGHDT, CDR2 YYEEEE. The CDR3 DNA reads TGTGCCAGCAGCTCCGGACTAGCCTACGAGCAGTACTTC. Its translation: CASSSGLAYEQYF.

The V call is TRBV7-9, the J call TRBJ1-4; D possibly corresponds to TRBD1 (5 bases). This CDR3 contains 14 residues. Trimming cost V 3 bases and J 8 bases, with 13 bases left between them. Looked up from germline, CDR1 is SEHNR and CDR2 is FQNEAQ (reference sequence). This CDR3 reads CASSLPGLGEKLFF. For the CDR3, the DNA is TGTGCCAGCAGCTTGCCGGGGCTTGGAGAAAAACTGTTTTTT.

The chain couples TRBV3-1 (or the pseudogene TRBV3-2) to TRBJ2-7; TRBD2 agrees at 11 bases. The junction had 5 bases not matched to a gene; V was cut back by 4 bases and J by 6 bases. Germline CDR1 reads LGHDT; CDR2 reads YNNKEL (reference sequence). This CDR3 spans 14 amino acids. The CDR3, as DNA: TGTGCCAGCAGCCTAGCGGGAGGGTCAGGCGAGCAGTACTTC. Its translation: CASSLAGGSGEQYF.

The chain links TRBV6-5 to TRBJ2-2; the D gene is possibly TRBD2 (6 bases). CDR1 and CDR2 from the germline V gene are MNHEY and SVGAGI. There are 13 residues in the CDR3. V was clipped by 8 bases and J by 1 base, with 8 bases between them. CDR3 nucleotide sequence: TGTGCCAGCCGGGGAGGGAACACCGGGGAGCTGTTTTTT. Residues: CASRGGNTGELFF.

This clone was observed a handful of times. The chain employs TRBV25-1 and TRBJ2-1; 11 bases agree with TRBD2. V trimming: 4 bases; J trimming: 7 bases; junction bases outside the gene matches: 9. The CDR3 loop spans 16 amino acids. CDR1 MGHDK and CDR2 SYGVNS come from the germline V gene. CDR3 loop: CASSATLAGVVNEQFF. CDR3 coding DNA: TGTGCCAGCAGTGCTACACTAGCGGGAGTAGTGAATGAGCAGTTCTTC.

The chain employs TRBV19 and TRBJ1-2; D uncertain. CDR3 length equals 14 residues. The germline V gene has CDR1 LNHDA and CDR2 SQIVND (reference sequence). With 9 bases removed from V and 4 bases from J, the gap between germline ends came to 18 bases. The chain's CDR3 is CASKRGEGTYGYTF. The CDR3, as DNA: TGTGCCAGCAAGCGCGGGGAGGGTACCTATGGCTACACCTTC.

V is TRBV2 and J is TRBJ2-7, with D unclear. Germline CDR1 SNHLY, CDR2 FYNNEI. This CDR3 spans 13 amino acids. With 10 bases removed from V and 2 bases from J, the gap between germline ends came to 15 bases. CDR3 bases: TGTGCCACCTCCCAATATTGGGCCTACGAGCAGTACTTC. It is translated as CATSQYWAYEQYF.

The CDR3 here is CASSRGRTGEYNQPQHF. CDR3 coding DNA: TGTGCCAGCAGCCGAGGTAGGACAGGAGAATACAATCAGCCCCAGCATTTT. The chain recombines TRBV5-6 with TRBJ1-5; 7 nucleotides agree with TRBD1. The CDR3 runs to 17 residues. V lost 4 bases and J lost 3; bases outside the gene matches: 13. CDR1 and CDR2 from the germline V gene are SGHDT and YYEEEE.

DNA for the CDR3: TGTGCCAGCAGCGTGACAGGTAACCTGACTTTC. Its translation is CASSVTGNLTF. The chain combines TRBV5-5 with TRBJ2-6; maybe TRBD1 (6 bases). V lost 4 bases and J lost 15, with 11 bases in between. This CDR3 contains 11 residues. The V gene's germline CDR1 is SGHKS and CDR2 YYEKEE (reference sequence).

This rearrangement joins TRBV4-3 to TRBJ2-5; TRBD2 aligns across 12 bases. Looked up from germline, CDR1 is LGHNA and CDR2 is YSLEER. The V and J ends lost 5 bases and 4 bases, in that order; junction bases with no gene match: 5. The CDR3 spans 15 residues. The CDR3: CASSAGLAGTETQYF. The CDR3 nucleotides are TGCGCCAGCAGCGCCGGACTAGCGGGAACAGAGACCCAGTACTTC.

This chain's CDR3 is CASSPSGRVDYGYTF. In DNA form, the CDR3 reads TGTGCCAGCAGTCCCTCGGGAAGGGTGGACTATGGCTACACCTTC. The chain joins TRBV9 to TRBJ1-2; D not certain. This CDR3 spans 15 amino acids. V lost 5 bases, J lost 3 bases, and 17 bases lay in between. Germline V gene data show CDR1 as SGDLS and CDR2 as YYNGEE.

The sample holds one count of this clone. The chain recombines TRBV19 with TRBJ2-2; the match to TRBD2 covers 7 bases. This CDR3 spans 17 amino acids. Germline CDR1 reads LNHDA; CDR2 reads SQIVND (reference sequence). V shed 7 bases and J 4 bases; nucleotides not matched to a gene: 15. The CDR3 region is CASNQRGGSRATGELFF. The CDR3 bases are TGTGCCAGTAACCAAAGGGGAGGGTCAAGAGCCACCGGGGAGCTGTTTTTT.

The chain is built from TRBV2 and TRBJ1-1, with no clear D. The CDR3 totals 11 residues. Deletions cut 4 bases from V and 11 bases from J, with 11 bases between. Looked up from germline, CDR1 is SNHLY and CDR2 is FYNNEI. CDR3 residues: CASSVFMQAFF. The CDR3 DNA reads as TGTGCCAGCAGTGTATTCATGCAGGCTTTCTTT.

The J gene is TRBJ1-5, the V gene TRBV30, with TRBD1 as a possible D gene (6 bases). From germline, CDR1 is GTSNPN and CDR2 SVGIG (reference sequence). V was pared by 3 bases and J by 0 bases, with 6 bases between. CDR3 length: 13 residues. The CDR3 coding sequence is TGTGCCTGGAGGGACAGTAGCAATCAGCCCCAGCATTTT. Protein product: CAWRDSSNQPQHF.

This clone was counted a single time. The genes are TRBV5-5 and TRBJ1-5; D gene uncertain. The CDR3 contains 13 residues. Looked up from germline, CDR1 is SGHKS and CDR2 is YYEKEE (reference sequence). V was shortened by 3 bases and J by 9 bases, with 13 bases between the two germline ends. The CDR3 region has the DNA TGTGCCAGCAGCTCCCGATCCGACCGGCCCCAGCATTTT. Translated: CASSSRSDRPQHF.

The chain is built from TRBV5-4 and TRBJ1-2, with TRBD1 as a possible D gene (6 bases). The CDR3 covers 13 residues. With 6 bases removed from V and 1 base from J, the gap between germline ends came to 10 bases. CDR1 is SGHNT, CDR2 YYREEE, per germline (reference sequence). The CDR3 DNA reads TGTGCCAGCACCCCAGGGGTTAACTATGGCTACACCTTC. Residues: CASTPGVNYGYTF.

This rearrangement joins TRBV19 to TRBJ1-1; possible D gene TRBD1, 5 bases. V was shortened by 7 bases and J by 1 base, with 13 bases between the two germline ends. Germline V lookup: CDR1 LNHDA, CDR2 SQIVND (reference sequence). The CDR3 is 14 amino acids. This CDR3 reads CASTFGRGNTEAFF. In DNA, the CDR3 is TGTGCCAGTACCTTTGGGAGGGGGAACACTGAAGCTTTCTTT.